This T cell receptor beta chain was sequenced for a study of T-cell memory formation after mild COVID-19 (dated by TCRdb to 2020 to 2022). General notes on the study: TCR sequence clusters from the two donors were largely donor specific. The cohort was made up of two young adult volunteers, one female and one male, who were previously healthy. In a couple of donors, T-cell clones that expanded and contracted after mild COVID-19 were followed by sequencing TCRalpha and TCRbeta repertoires longitudinally. Study-level results and caveats: Contracting CD4+ clones appeared mostly in the CM and EM memory subsets, whereas CD8+ clones were enriched in EMRA. The study covered only a couple of mild cases, and larger cohorts including severe cases with pre-infection samples were considered necessary. Some responding clones were detected in pre-infection memory, suggesting pre-existing cross-reactive memory T cells joined the SARS-CoV-2 response. Whether the second-wave clones peaking on day 37 were SARS-CoV-2 specific was not confirmed. Clones that contracted from day 15 to 85 showed balanced CD4/CD8 phenotypes, whereas a second wave of clones that expanded from day 15 to 37 leaned towards CD4+.

Sequenced on an Illumina NovaSeq 6000. TCRalpha and TCRbeta cDNA libraries were built by 5'RACE with constant-segment primers, adding sample barcodes and unique molecular identifiers. Trizol reagent was used to extract RNA from every sample. Amplification of the libraries took two PCR steps, and the second step added a second sample barcode plus Illumina TruSeq adapters. Sequencing of the libraries was done on an Illumina NovaSeq, producing 2 x 150 bp paired-end reads. In the paper's pipeline: With migec v1.2.7, reads were demultiplexed and then collapsed into UMI-guided consensus sequences. With mixcr v2.1.11, UMI consensuses were aligned to TRA and TRB V and J templates and assembled into clonotypes. A clonotype was counted as expanded or contracted only if both edgeR and NoisET called the change significant, with noise models trained on biological replicates. For edgeR calls, a false discovery rate-adjusted p below 0.01 and a log2 fold-change threshold of 1 were applied. As an exploratory analysis of dynamics, PCA with hierarchical clustering was applied to max-normalized trajectories of the 1000 most abundant clonotypes. Separately sequenced CD4+ and CD8+ repertoires were used to assign a CD4 or CD8 phenotype to each responding clone. In TCRdb, the public reads were trimmed at Q25 with fastp and aligned with MiXCR, with productive beta chains retained. CDR3 protein duplicates are merged, each entry listing the most common genes and DNA. What appears here as the V and J calls and clone size reflects TCRdb's work, not the paper's. In all, the sample holds under 700,000 distinct CDR3 sequences, and around 21% of those were seen once. The ten largest clones capture roughly an eighth of the sample.

Ten or more counts support this clonotype. No antigen is known for it. No base quality information exists; no much larger clone differs at one position. As encoded in the germline V gene, CDR1 is SQVTM while CDR2 is ANQGSEA. The CDR3 measures 13 amino acids from cysteine to phenylalanine. CDR3 DNA only is kept here, 39 bases in frame from base 1. V is shortened by 7 bases, J by 5 bases, and the region joining them spans 14 bases. PBMCs were isolated by Ficoll-Paque density gradient centrifugation. The receptor chain draws on TRBV29-1 and TRBJ2-2, with the D call perhaps TRBD1 or TRBD2, as 5 bases match in each case. The sample taken for sequencing was PBMCs or a T cell subset sorted from them (not recorded which). The receptor comes from an adult woman who had mild COVID-19 (a few samples of this study predate the infection). The sample titles of this study are shuffled in the database, so cell type and time point are left out; the donor was told from shared clones. The nucleotides are TGCAGCGCAGGAGAGGGACGAACCGGGGAGCTGTTTTTT. Its translation reads: CSAGEGRTGELFF.